The T cell receptor (beta chain) described here comes from a study of T cell responses to AZD1222 COVID-19 vaccine. Study-level findings and limits: Of the AZD1222 recipients, only 6 or 7 were seropositive at baseline.

Remarks on this clone: What it binds is unknown.

TCRdb's copy holds only in-frame clones and misses some; the assay was immunoSEQ multiplex PCR. The table has 140,000 or so clones, approximately 90% seen once. The CDR3 has 15 amino acids. Trimming stripped 6 bases from V and 9 bases from J, with 18 bases between. CDR1 is SNHLY and CDR2 is FYNNEI in the germline V gene. This chain links TRBV2 with TRBJ1-6; D remains ambiguous. This sample comprised peripheral blood, obtained 28 days after the second AZD1222 dose. This clonotype originated in an adult who received the AZD1222 COVID-19 vaccine. This CDR3 is CASRAISGLASPLHF. Here the CDR3 DNA reads TGTGCCAGCAGGGCCATTTCGGGGTTGGCTTCACCCCTCCACTTT.